The rows below give T cell receptor beta chains drawn from one sample of a study of blood T cell repertoires in COVID-19. Method: immunoSEQ multiplex PCR; TCRdb's copy keeps in-frame clones and lacks some. The data show under 200,000 clones, about four fifths seen once. Material: peripheral blood. The receptors were sampled from an older woman with COVID-19, enrolled during active disease. Both conserved end residues are part of each CDR3. A D gene is named only where the DNA matches it firmly. Size values are once, few and many counts, or a class for expanded clones, and some rows have none.

TRBJ2-5 | TRBV11-3 | once | NA | CASSLTQGETQYF | TGTGCCAGCAGCTTAACACAGGGTGAGACCCAGTACTTC
TRBJ1-4 | TRBV25-1 | NA | NA | CASSESGHGTPEKLFF | TGTGCCAGCAGTGAATCTGGGCACGGGACTCCTGAAAAACTGTTTTTT
TRBJ1-3 | TRBV30 | NA | TRBD1 | CAFGQGRISGNTIYF | TGTGCCTTTGGACAGGGGAGGATCTCTGGAAACACCATATATTTT
TRBJ1-6 | TRBV2 | NA | NA | CASSLEVGSSYNSPLHF | TGTGCCAGCAGCCTGGAGGTGGGGAGCTCCTATAATTCACCCCTCCACTTT
TRBJ2-7 | TRBV28 | NA | TRBD1 | CASRKLTGFYEQYF | TGTGCCAGCAGAAAGCTGACAGGGTTCTACGAGCAGTACTTC
TRBJ2-1 | TRBV2 | NA | NA | CASIDRSGYNEQFF | TGTGCCAGCATTGACCGTTCCGGGTACAATGAGCAGTTCTTC
TRBJ2-1 | TRBV5-1 | NA | TRBD2 | CASSLEASGVYNEQFF | TGCGCCAGCAGCTTGGAAGCTAGCGGGGTCTACAATGAGCAGTTCTTC
TRBJ1-3 | TRBV6-2/TRBV6-3 | NA | NA | CASSVDSNSGNTIYF | TGTGCCAGCAGTGTGGACAGTAACTCTGGAAACACCATATATTTT
TRBJ1-2 | TRBV9 | NA | NA | CASIERKGSYGYTF | TGTGCCAGCATCGAACGAAAAGGGAGCTATGGCTACACCTTC
TRBJ2-1 | TRBV7-3 | NA | TRBD1 | CASSFTRDSNEQFF | TGTGCCAGCAGCTTTACTCGGGACAGCAATGAGCAGTTCTTC
TRBJ2-3 | TRBV9 | NA | NA | CASSVFLVPDTQYF | TGTGCCAGCAGCGTCTTTTTAGTTCCGGATACGCAGTATTTT
TRBJ2-1 | TRBV6-5 | NA | NA | CASSTNSRGVGEQFF | TGTGCCAGCAGTACAAACTCCAGGGGGGTCGGTGAGCAGTTCTTC
TRBJ1-4 | TRBV19 | NA | NA | CASSIRGEKLFF | TGTGCCAGTAGTATAAGGGGTGAAAAACTGTTTTTT
TRBJ2-2 | TRBV5-1 | once | NA | CASSLVENTGELFF | TGCGCCAGCAGCTTGGTAGAGAACACCGGGGAGCTGTTTTTT
TRBJ2-4 | TRBV6-5 | NA | TRBD2 | CASRTTLAGPQYF | TGTGCCAGCAGAACGACGTTAGCGGGGCCTCAGTACTTC
TRBJ1-5 | TRBV12-3/TRBV12-4 | few | NA | CASSPPAQPQHF | TGTGCCAGCAGCCCCCCCGCGCAGCCCCAGCATTTT
TRBJ1-2 | TRBV5-1 | few | TRBD1 | CASSLGGQYGYTF | TGCGCCAGCAGCTTGGGGGGACAGTATGGCTACACCTTC
TRBJ1-3 | TRBV12-5 | NA | NA | CASGNGSSGNTIYF | TGTGCTAGTGGGAACGGGAGCTCTGGAAACACCATATATTTT
TRBJ2-1 | TRBV7-2 | NA | NA | CASSLAGLTNEQFF | TGTGCCAGCAGCTTAGCGGGGCTTACAAATGAGCAGTTCTTC
TRBJ1-6 | TRBV19 | NA | TRBD1 | CASSIDMPGQRSESSPLHF | TGTGCCAGTAGTATAGACATGCCGGGACAGAGGTCTGAGAGTTCACCCCTCCACTTT
TRBJ2-7 | TRBV7-7 | NA | NA | CASSRDRSGEQYF | TGTGCTAGCAGTCGAGACAGGTCCGGCGAGCAGTACTTC
TRBJ2-1 | TRBV5-6 | NA | NA | CASTRLDGAVEQFF | TGTGCCAGCACCCGACTAGATGGGGCTGTTGAGCAGTTCTTC
TRBJ1-5 | TRBV27 | NA | NA | CASSLSFPATGRYSNQPQHF | TGTGCCAGCAGTTTATCTTTCCCGGCTACAGGGCGCTATAGCAATCAGCCCCAGCATTTT
TRBJ2-1 | TRBV10-3 | NA | NA | CAISVGLEQFF | TGTGCCATCAGTGTAGGACTAGAGCAGTTCTTC
TRBJ2-5 | TRBV7-9 | NA | TRBD2 | CASSASGGWETQYF | TGTGCCAGCAGCGCTAGCGGGGGCTGGGAGACCCAGTACTTC
TRBJ2-3 | TRBV7-3 | NA | NA | CASSSEVADTQYF | TGTGCCAGCAGCTCGGAGGTCGCAGATACGCAGTATTTT
TRBJ2-3 | TRBV15 | NA | TRBD2 | CATSREGGRTDTQYF | TGTGCCACCAGCAGAGAGGGCGGGAGAACAGATACGCAGTATTTT
TRBJ2-3 | TRBV21-1 | few | NA | CASSSPAVPRTDTQYF | TGTGCCAGCAGCTCCCCAGCGGTCCCTCGCACAGATACGCAGTATTTT
TRBJ1-2 | TRBV7-3 | few | TRBD1 | CASSAGGSNYGYTF | TGTGCCAGCAGCGCAGGGGGATCTAACTATGGCTACACCTTC
TRBJ2-2 | TRBV28 | NA | NA | CASSFVYTGELFF | TGTGCCAGCAGTTTTGTCTACACCGGGGAGCTGTTTTTT
TRBJ1-4 | TRBV28 | few | NA | CASSFPAGTASDEKLFF | TGTGCCAGCAGTTTCCCCGCCGGCACGGCCAGCGATGAAAAACTGTTTTTT
TRBJ2-1 | TRBV7-9 | NA | TRBD2 | CASGILAGGLEQFF | TGTGCCAGCGGCATTCTAGCGGGAGGGCTTGAGCAGTTCTTC
TRBJ1-5 | TRBV5-1 | NA | TRBD1 | CASSPGYRGYSNQPQHF | TGCGCCAGCAGCCCCGGTTACAGGGGCTATAGCAATCAGCCCCAGCATTTT
TRBJ2-5 | TRBV11-3 | NA | TRBD2 | CASSRYLRGSGRGETQYF | TGTGCCAGCAGTCGTTATTTACGTGGTAGCGGGAGGGGAGAGACCCAGTACTTC
TRBJ2-5 | TRBV30 | NA | TRBD1 | CAWRRGTGGWETQYF | TGTGCCTGGAGGAGGGGGACAGGGGGCTGGGAGACCCAGTACTTC
TRBJ1-6 | TRBV4-3 | NA | NA | CASSQDRTGNNSPLHF | TGCGCCAGCAGCCAAGACCGAACAGGGAATAATTCACCCCTCCACTTT
TRBJ2-3 | TRBV2 | NA | NA | CASSEQGFSTDTQYF | TGTGCCAGCAGTGAACAGGGGTTTAGCACAGATACGCAGTATTTT
TRBJ2-1 | TRBV23-1 | NA | NA | CASRLPGHLYNEQFF | TGCGCCAGCAGACTCCCGGGACACCTATACAATGAGCAGTTCTTC
TRBJ1-5 | TRBV19 | NA | NA | CASSINWTPDQPQHF | TGTGCCAGTAGTATAAATTGGACACCAGATCAGCCCCAGCATTTT
TRBJ2-2 | TRBV7-2 | few | NA | CASSLNPGNTGELFF | TGTGCCAGCAGCTTAAATCCGGGGAACACCGGGGAGCTGTTTTTT
TRBJ2-7 | TRBV4-1 | NA | NA | CASSPTEGSYSYEQYF | TGCGCCAGCAGCCCCACCGAGGGTAGCTACTCCTACGAGCAGTACTTC
TRBJ1-4 | TRBV5-1 | NA | NA | CASSLQPTGSTNEKLFF | TGCGCCAGCAGCTTGCAACCCACAGGTTCAACTAATGAAAAACTGTTTTTT
TRBJ1-1 | TRBV4-1 | NA | TRBD1 | CASSPDRGSTEAFF | TGCGCCAGCAGCCCGGACAGGGGTTCCACTGAAGCTTTCTTT
TRBJ2-3 | TRBV21-1 | NA | NA | CASRPLAGGSSTDTQYF | TGTGCCAGCAGGCCCCTAGCGGGAGGGTCTAGCACAGATACGCAGTATTTT
TRBJ2-5 | TRBV11-2 | NA | NA | CASSPGFQETQYF | TGTGCCAGCAGCCCGGGATTCCAAGAGACCCAGTACTTC
TRBJ2-1 | TRBV11-3 | few | NA | CASSSQGGPYNEQFF | TGTGCCAGCAGCTCCCAGGGTGGCCCCTACAATGAGCAGTTCTTC